One and the same sample provided the 29 T cell receptor beta chains below, sequenced in a study of T cells in Graves' hyperthyroidism and ophthalmopathy. Researchers amplified the TCR beta CDR3 regions from RNA transcripts. The study used the HTBI primer set for a first-round RT-PCR of the TCR CDR3. TCRdb analysed the multiplex PCR reads with MiXCR anew, one entry per CDR3 protein. The sample shows approximately 740,000 distinct CDR3 sequences, 13% to 15% of them seen only once. The sequenced sample consisted of blood. These receptors came from a young woman with Graves' hyperthyroidism.

This clonotype occurred many times. The V gene is TRBV7-3, the J gene TRBJ2-1; the D gene is possibly TRBD2 (6 bases). Trimming pared 5 bases from V and 9 bases from J, leaving 17 bases between. Germline-derived CDR1 and CDR2 are SGHTA and FQGTGA. The CDR3 loop spans 14 amino acids. This chain's CDR3 is CASSPASSAPEQFF. CDR3 nucleotides: TGTGCCAGCAGCCCGGCCTCTAGCGCCCCTGAGCAGTTCTTC. The variable domain in full, with the rest retrieved from reference TRBV7-3 and TRBJ2-1, is GAGVSQTPSNKVTEKGKYVELRCDPISGHTALYWYRQSLGQGPEFLIYFQGTGAADDSGLPNDRFFAVRPEGSVSTLKIQRTERGDSAVYLCASSPASSAPEQFFGPGTRLTVL.

The chain links TRBV2 to TRBJ1-1; D ambiguous. The V gene's germline CDR1 is SNHLY and CDR2 FYNNEI. The CDR3 loop spans 10 amino acids. Trimming cost V 10 bases and J 8 bases, with 11 bases left between them. The CDR3 is CANWIMEAFF. Here the CDR3 DNA reads TGTGCCAACTGGATAATGGAAGCTTTCTTT.

This clonotype occurred many times. The chain combines TRBV20-1 with TRBJ2-1, with 8 bases fitting TRBD1. The CDR3 consists of 15 residues. Germline V gene lookup returns CDR1 DFQATT and CDR2 SNEGSKA (reference sequence). V trimming: 0 bases; J trimming: 8 bases; junction bases outside the gene matches: 9. DNA of the CDR3: TGCAGTGCTAGAGAATCCCAGGGGGCGTTTGATGAGCAGTTCTTC. Its translation: CSARESQGAFDEQFF.

This clonotype has at least ten counts. The chain uses TRBV20-1 and TRBJ2-3; D remains ambiguous. The CDR3 is 14 residues long. Germline V gene sequence: CDR1 DFQATT, CDR2 SNEGSKA (reference sequence). Trimming left V 1 base short and J 2 bases short, with 10 bases between. CDR3 bases: TGCAGTGCTAGAGTGAAAACCCACACAGATACGCAGTATTTT. It specifies CSARVKTHTDTQYF.

The table lists this clonotype with a few counts. The genes are TRBV28 and TRBJ1-4, with TRBD1 identical over 10 bases. V was pared by 5 bases and J by 9 bases, with 12 bases of the junction left unmatched. The CDR3 is made up of 16 amino acids. From germline, CDR1 is MDHEN and CDR2 SYDVKM. The CDR3 loop is CASSLSSGTGEKKLFF. The CDR3 DNA sequence: TGTGCCAGCAGTCTCTCCTCCGGGACAGGGGAGAAAAAACTGTTTTTT.

This chain connects TRBV7-2 to TRBJ1-5; D is possibly TRBD1 (5 bases). The CDR3 totals 15 residues. Trimming took 5 bases from V and 5 from J, leaving 16 bases between them. The V gene's germline CDR1 is SGHTA and CDR2 FQGNSA. CDR3 loop: CASSHDGWGYQPQHF. CDR3 sequence (DNA): TGTGCCAGCAGCCACGACGGTTGGGGGTATCAGCCCCAGCATTTT.

This chain connects TRBV7-2 to TRBJ2-7, with 7 bases fitting TRBD2. CDR1 is SGHTA and CDR2 is FQGNSA in the germline V gene. This CDR3 has 15 residues. Germline trimming cut 1 base from V and 6 bases from J; bases unmatched to any gene: 9. The CDR3 region has the DNA TGTGCCAGCAGCTTAGGGTACTCCGGGAGGCCCGAGCAGTACTTC. Amino acids: CASSLGYSGRPEQYF.

This clonotype appeared a few times. The CDR3 region is CASSYLFELAGGARTDTQYF. The CDR3 DNA sequence: TGTGCCAGCAGTTACTTGTTCGAACTAGCGGGAGGCGCCCGCACAGATACGCAGTATTTT. V and J are TRBV6-2 or TRBV6-3 and TRBJ2-3; TRBD2 aligns across 12 bases. The V gene's germline CDR1 is MNHEY and CDR2 SVGEGT. The CDR3 has 20 residues. V dropped 1 base and J dropped 1; count of bases not matched to a gene: 12.

This clonotype was counted between two and nine times. The V and J genes are TRBV27 and TRBJ2-7, with 7 bases aligning to TRBD1. V gave up 5 bases and J gave up 9 bases; unmatched junction bases: 13. The germline V gene encodes CDR1 MNHEY and CDR2 SMNVEV (reference sequence). The CDR3 contains 14 residues. The chain's CDR3 is CASSPGIGGARQYF. CDR3 bases: TGTGCCAGCAGTCCCGGGATAGGGGGCGCGCGGCAGTACTTC.

This clonotype was seen many times. V and J are TRBV5-1 and TRBJ1-1; 7 nucleotides align to TRBD1. V gave up 0 bases and J gave up 3 bases; unmatched junction bases: 20. Germline CDR1 and CDR2: SGHRS and YFSETQ. The CDR3 runs to 20 residues. CDR3 nucleotides: TGCGCCAGCAGCTTGGCCTTAGTCTCAGGAGGGGGCGTCAGGGACACTGAAGCTTTCTTT. It translates to CASSLALVSGGGVRDTEAFF.

This clonotype was recorded at least ten times. The chain has TRBV6-2 or TRBV6-3 and TRBJ1-5, with TRBD1 identical over 7 bases. Germline V gene sequence: CDR1 MNHEY, CDR2 SVGEGT. The CDR3 is 16 amino acids. V was pared by 6 bases and J by 4 bases, with 12 bases of the junction left unmatched. Here the CDR3 reads CASSLTRQGRNQPQHF. In DNA, the CDR3 is TGTGCCAGCAGCCTGACCCGACAGGGACGGAATCAGCCCCAGCATTTT.

The rearrangement uses TRBV20-1 and TRBJ2-7; tentatively, D is TRBD2 (5 bases). The better agreement between TRBJ2-1 and the DNA end casts doubt on the J call. The germline gives CDR1 DFQATT, CDR2 SNEGSKA (reference sequence). The CDR3 runs 16 residues. The CDR3 region is CSARGLSTISSYEQFF. The CDR3 DNA is TGCAGTGCTAGAGGATTATCGACTATAAGCTCCTACGAGCAGTTCTTC.

This clonotype has a handful of counts. This rearrangement joins TRBV6-1 to TRBJ2-2; D uncertain. Germline loops: CDR1 MNHNS, CDR2 SASEGT. This CDR3 region has 14 residues. The V end was cut by 2 bases, the J end by 10 bases, with 14 bases between. In DNA, the CDR3 is TGTGCCAGCAGTGAAAGGTCCCCCCCCCTGGAGCTGTTTTTT. Its translation is CASSERSPPLELFF.

The rearrangement uses TRBV6-1 and TRBJ2-1, with 13 bases lining up with TRBD2. CDR1 is MNHNS and CDR2 is SASEGT in the germline V gene. This CDR3 has 18 amino acids. V lost 6 bases, J lost 3 bases, and 11 bases stayed unmatched. DNA for the CDR3: TGTGCCAGCAGCCAACTAGCGGGAGGGCCGCAAGTCTACAATGAGCAGTTCTTC. Protein product: CASSQLAGGPQVYNEQFF.

A few counts support this clonotype. The J gene is TRBJ2-3, the V gene TRBV3-1, with TRBD2 identical over 7 bases. CDR3 length: 17 amino acids. V lost 4 bases to trimming and J lost 3 bases; unmatched junction nucleotides: 13. Looked up from germline, CDR1 is LGHDT and CDR2 is YNNKEL (reference sequence). CDR3 DNA sequence: TGTGCCAGCAGCCGCTCTAGCGGTGTTTGGTCGACAGATACGCAGTATTTT. Translating it yields CASSRSSGVWSTDTQYF.

This clonotype came up a few times. The CDR3 loop reads CASSPQAGQTQYF. CDR3 DNA: TGTGCCAGCTCACCACAGGCGGGGCAGACCCAGTACTTC. The rearrangement joins TRBV18 to TRBJ2-5; TRBD2 might be the D (6 bases). Trimming cost V 1 base and J 6 bases, with 9 bases left between them. The CDR3 runs 13 residues. Germline V gives CDR1 KGHSH, CDR2 LQKENI. The full variable domain, its missing parts supplied by reference TRBV18 and TRBJ2-5, is NAGVMQNPRHLVRRRGQEARLRCSPMKGHSHVYWYRQLPEEGLKFMVYLQKENIIDESGMPKERFSAEFPKEGPSILRIQQVVRGDSAAYFCASSPQAGQTQYFGPGTRLLVL.

The sample holds many counts of this clonotype. The chain is built from TRBV20-1 and TRBJ2-7; no definite D call. The CDR3 extends over 13 amino acids. Per germline, CDR1 DFQATT and CDR2 SNEGSKA (reference sequence). V lost 5 bases and J 6 bases, leaving 17 bases between the germline ends. CDR3 region: CSAASPQAFEQYF. In nucleotides, the CDR3 is TGCAGTGCTGCCTCTCCCCAGGCTTTCGAGCAGTACTTC.

This clonotype was seen only a few times. The rearrangement links TRBV3-1 to TRBJ1-5, with D unresolved. The CDR3 has 16 amino acids. The germline CDR1 and CDR2 sequences are LGHDT and YNNKEL (reference sequence). Trimming shortened V by 1 base and J by 3 bases, and 13 bases separated the two germline ends. CDR3 loop: CASSQGRQRVNQPQHF. CDR3 DNA sequence: TGTGCCAGCAGCCAAGGAAGACAAAGGGTCAATCAGCCCCAGCATTTT.

The table lists this clonotype with many counts. This chain uses TRBV28 with TRBJ1-1; no clear D. The CDR3 sequence is 12 residues long. The germline CDR1 and CDR2 sequences are MDHEN and SYDVKM. Trimming cost V 5 bases and J 8 bases, with 12 bases left between them. DNA for the CDR3: TGTGCCAGCAGTAACATCGGCCTCGAAGCTTTCTTT. Amino acids: CASSNIGLEAFF.

This clonotype has ten or more counts. The gene calls are TRBV11-2 and TRBJ2-7; D remains ambiguous. CDR1 is SGHAT and CDR2 is FQNNGV in the germline V gene. CDR3 size: 16 residues. V lost 5 bases and J lost 0, with 17 bases in between. For the CDR3, the DNA is TGTGCCAGCAGCCCCTCTGTGGGCAGGTCCTCCTACGAGCAGTACTTC. It specifies CASSPSVGRSSYEQYF.

Regarding this clonotype: A much larger clone differs from this one at a single base, so this may be a read error. The final CDR3 position lacks the conserved phenylalanine or tryptophan, pointing to a likely read error. The chain has TRBV20-1 and TRBJ1-5; D unresolved. This CDR3 spans 14 amino acids. The V gene lost 0 bases and the J gene lost 7 bases, with 13 bases spanning the gap. Germline V gives CDR1 DFQATT, CDR2 SNEGSKA (reference sequence). CDR3 residues: CSARDASAGQPQHL. CDR3 coding DNA: TGCAGTGCTAGAGATGCCTCGGCGGGCCAGCCCCAGCATTTA.

This clonotype was seen repeatedly, ten times or more. This chain connects TRBV28 to TRBJ1-5; D unresolved. V lost 3 bases and J 8 bases, leaving 14 bases between the germline ends. CDR1 MDHEN and CDR2 SYDVKM come from the germline V gene. The CDR3 is made up of 14 amino acids. The CDR3 spells CASSFLGLNKPQHF. The DNA of the CDR3 is TGTGCCAGCAGTTTTCTAGGGTTAAATAAGCCCCAGCATTTT.

This clonotype was detected ten times or more. CDR3 nucleotides: TGCAGTGCTAGGCGTCCGACAGGGACACTCTACGAGCAGTACTTC. The encoded protein is CSARRPTGTLYEQYF. This chain connects TRBV20-1 to TRBJ2-7; 7 bases fit TRBD1. CDR1 and CDR2 from the germline V gene are DFQATT and SNEGSKA (reference sequence). V lost 3 bases, J lost 3 bases, and 11 bases stayed unmatched. This CDR3 is built from 15 residues.

The chain recombines TRBV9 with TRBJ1-3, with a tentative D call TRBD1 (6 bases). This CDR3 comprises 18 residues. CDR1 is SGDLS and CDR2 is YYNGEE in the germline V gene. The germline V and J ends were trimmed by 4 bases and 0 bases, with 20 bases remaining between them. For the CDR3, the DNA is TGTGCCAGCAGCTCGGAGGGGGGACACGAGAGCTCTGGAAACACCATATATTTT. Translating gives CASSSEGGHESSGNTIYF.

This clonotype was recorded at least ten times. CDR3 sequence reads: CSSGNRGQPEAFF. In DNA form, the CDR3 reads TGCAGCTCTGGGAACAGGGGACAGCCGGAAGCTTTCTTT. J is TRBJ1-1 and V is TRBV29-1, with 7 positions matching TRBD1. The germline V gene encodes CDR1 SQVTM and CDR2 ANQGSEA. CDR3 size: 13 residues. The V gene end was trimmed by 8 bases and the J gene end by 8 bases; junction bases not matched to a gene: 14.

This clonotype was seen more than once but under ten times. The V and J genes are TRBV2 and TRBJ1-4, with D perhaps matching TRBD1 (6 bases). The CDR3 is made up of 10 amino acids. Trimming removed 6 bases at V and 12 bases at J, with 8 bases between. CDR1 and CDR2 from the germline V gene are SNHLY and FYNNEI. This CDR3 is CASRRGELFF. The DNA for the CDR3 is TGTGCCAGCAGGAGGGGGGAACTGTTTTTT.

V gene TRBV18 combines with J gene TRBJ2-7; 10 bases align to TRBD1. CDR3 size: 14 residues. Germline V gene lookup returns CDR1 KGHSH and CDR2 LQKENI. Trimming removed 7 bases from V and 7 bases from J; junction bases left unmatched: 10. The CDR3 DNA sequence: TGTGCCAGCTTTCCGGGACAGGGGAGCGGAGAGCAGTACTTC. Amino acid sequence: CASFPGQGSGEQYF.

In this sample, this clonotype turned up many times. The rearrangement links TRBV30 to TRBJ1-2; no firm D call. V gave up 4 bases and J gave up 4 bases, with 13 bases separating them. The CDR3 loop spans 13 amino acids. Germline values: CDR1 GTSNPN, CDR2 SVGIG (reference sequence). The CDR3 is CAWTGEGRYGYTF. The CDR3 nucleotides are TGTGCCTGGACCGGGGAAGGCCGCTATGGCTACACCTTC.

This clonotype was seen many times. The chain couples TRBV5-6 to TRBJ2-3, with D unresolved. This CDR3 is built from 13 residues. Germline CDR1 is SGHDT and CDR2 is YYEEEE. Trimming removed 5 bases from V and 0 bases from J, with 7 bases in between. The CDR3 region has the DNA TGTGCCAGCAGTAGAAGGAGCACAGATACGCAGTATTTT. Translated, it gives CASSRRSTDTQYF.